This T cell receptor (beta chain) appears in the sequencing data of a study of T cells in Graves' hyperthyroidism and ophthalmopathy. Amplified regions were TCR beta CDR3 sequences from RNA transcripts. HTBI primers were the set used in a first-round RT-PCR of the TCR CDR3. TCRdb recomputed calls from the multiplex PCR reads with MiXCR, one row per CDR3 protein. The table has some 560,000 distinct CDR3 sequences, 15% to 19% seen once; the top ten hold under 7.5%. This clonotype came up many times. Sequenced: blood. The sequence came from a woman aged 25 to 39 with Graves' hyperthyroidism.

The CDR3 reads CASSPRTSGNYEQYF. CDR3 nucleotide sequence: TGTGCCAGCAGTCCCCGGACTAGCGGGAACTACGAGCAGTACTTC. The chain links TRBV12-3 or TRBV12-4 to TRBJ2-7; the match to TRBD2 covers 12 bases. Germline trimming cut 5 bases from V and 3 bases from J; bases unmatched to any gene: 5. The CDR3 consists of 15 residues.